These 16 T cell receptor beta chains came from one sample sequenced in a study of blood T cell repertoires in COVID-19. Data came from immunoSEQ multiplex PCR; TCRdb stores just in-frame clones and leaves some out. Of 140,000 to 150,000 clones listed, approximately 90% are singletons. Sequenced input: PBMCs or T cells enriched from blood (not recorded which). The receptors were gathered from a woman in her 30s with acute COVID-19.

The chain has TRBV10-3 and TRBJ2-1, with a weak D call TRBD1 (6 bases). Trimming shortened V by 4 bases and J by 4 bases, and 14 bases separated the two germline ends. Germline V gene data show CDR1 as ENHRY and CDR2 as SYGVKD. The CDR3 contains 15 residues. For the CDR3, the DNA is TGTGCCATCAGTGCGCCCAGGGGTGGTTACAATGAGCAGTTCTTC. Protein: CAISAPRGGYNEQFF.

The chain has TRBV29-1 and TRBJ2-7; TRBD1 aligns across 9 bases. The CDR3 totals 14 residues. Losses at the gene ends were 6 bases for V and 0 bases for J; bases not matched to a gene: 6. Germline lookup yields CDR1 SQVTM and CDR2 ANQGSEA. The CDR3 here is CSVGPGQGSYEQYF. Here the CDR3 DNA reads TGCAGCGTCGGTCCGGGACAGGGCTCCTACGAGCAGTACTTC.

The chain links TRBV9 to TRBJ2-5, with 12 bases that match TRBD1. J was trimmed by 4 bases and V by 2 bases; bases with no gene match: 0. The CDR3 is made up of 14 amino acids. From germline, CDR1 is SGDLS and CDR2 YYNGEE. DNA of the CDR3: TGTGCCAGCAGCGTGGGACAGGGGGCAGAGACCCAGTACTTC. Translating gives CASSVGQGAETQYF. The full variable domain, in which reference TRBV9 and TRBJ2-5 provide the parts outside the CDR3, is DSGVTQTPKHLITATGQRVTLRCSPRSGDLSVYWYQQSLDQGLQFLIQYYNGEERAKGNILERFSAQQFPDLHSELNLSSLELGDSALYFCASSVGQGAETQYFGPGTRLLVL.

The J gene is TRBJ2-5, the V gene TRBV19; possible D gene TRBD1, 6 bases. Germline V gives CDR1 LNHDA, CDR2 SQIVND (reference sequence). With 4 bases removed from V and 8 bases from J, the gap between germline ends came to 17 bases. The CDR3 sequence is 14 residues long. CDR3 coding DNA: TGTGCCAGTAGTACCTTATCTAACAGGGAAACCCAGTACTTC. Protein: CASSTLSNRETQYF.

The chain has TRBV28 and TRBJ2-7; D remains unclear. The V gene lost 2 bases and the J gene lost 2 bases, with 13 bases spanning the gap. Germline lookup yields CDR1 MDHEN and CDR2 SYDVKM. This CDR3 has 15 residues. The CDR3 reads CASSLIADLAYEQYF. Written as DNA, the CDR3 is TGTGCCAGCAGTTTAATCGCCGACTTGGCCTACGAGCAGTACTTC.

This sequence joins TRBV5-4 and TRBJ2-5; tentative D call: TRBD2 (5 bases). There are 14 residues in the CDR3. Germline V lookup: CDR1 SGHNT, CDR2 YYREEE (reference sequence). V lost 4 bases and J lost 5, with 15 bases in between. The CDR3 here is CASSPGGGLETQYF. The CDR3 DNA sequence: TGTGCCAGCAGCCCGGGCGGCGGGTTGGAGACCCAGTACTTC.

The chain recombines TRBV2 with TRBJ2-5; D uncertain. The CDR3 runs 14 residues. Looked up from germline, CDR1 is SNHLY and CDR2 is FYNNEI. V was cut by 6 bases and J by 5 bases, with 16 bases left in between. The CDR3 spells CASRLDQASETQYF. CDR3 bases: TGTGCCAGCAGATTGGATCAAGCGTCTGAGACCCAGTACTTC.

The V gene is TRBV6-2 or TRBV6-3, the J gene TRBJ2-7; D uncertain. Germline CDR1 MNHEY, CDR2 SVGEGT. V gave up 0 bases and J gave up 0 bases, with 9 bases separating them. The CDR3 is made up of 15 amino acids. This chain's CDR3 is CASSYSPRGSYEQYF. As DNA, the CDR3 is TGTGCCAGCAGTTACTCGCCTAGAGGCTCCTACGAGCAGTACTTC.

This clone was counted between two and nine times. The CDR3 coding sequence is TGTGCCAGCAGCGCGAAACAGGGGTCAGATACGCAGTATTTT. Translated: CASSAKQGSDTQYF. This sequence joins TRBV9 and TRBJ2-3; TRBD1 aligns across 7 bases. This CDR3 region has 14 residues. Trimming cost V 3 bases and J 4 bases; bases outside gene matches: 5. Germline loops: CDR1 SGDLS, CDR2 YYNGEE.

Regarding this clone: Within the sample, other DNA sequences also encode this same CDR3. The chain links TRBV5-4 to TRBJ2-2; TRBD2 agrees at 9 bases. The V and J ends lost 4 bases and 5 bases, in that order; junction bases with no gene match: 9. The CDR3 has 16 amino acids. CDR1 is SGHNT, CDR2 YYREEE, per germline (reference sequence). The CDR3 sequence is CASSPNSGRSTGELFF. As DNA, the CDR3 is TGTGCCAGCAGCCCGAATAGCGGGAGAAGTACCGGGGAGCTGTTTTTT.

V and J are TRBV3-1 (or the pseudogene TRBV3-2) and TRBJ2-7, with 7 bases that match TRBD1. V was clipped by 5 bases and J by 0 bases; unmatched bases: 13. Germline V gene lookup returns CDR1 LGHDT and CDR2 YNNKEL (reference sequence). The CDR3 length is 17 residues. CDR3: CASSATWTGLSSYEQYF. Written as DNA, the CDR3 is TGTGCCAGCAGCGCTACCTGGACAGGCTTAAGCTCCTACGAGCAGTACTTC.

This chain links TRBV2 with TRBJ1-1, with 9 bases lining up with TRBD1. Germline V lookup: CDR1 SNHLY, CDR2 FYNNEI. V shed 6 bases, J shed 5 bases, and the junction held 10 bases outside the gene matches. This CDR3 contains 15 residues. CDR3 region: CASRPRQGEETEAFF. DNA of the CDR3: TGTGCCAGCAGACCCAGACAGGGGGAAGAAACTGAAGCTTTCTTT.

The chain employs TRBV27 and TRBJ2-7; 12 nucleotides align to TRBD1. Germline CDR1 MNHEY, CDR2 SMNVEV (reference sequence). The CDR3 extends over 18 amino acids. V lost 0 bases, J lost 7 bases, and 13 bases stayed unmatched. This CDR3 is CASSLSSFPGQGAKEQYF. Written as DNA, the CDR3 is TGTGCCAGCAGTTTATCGAGTTTTCCGGGACAGGGGGCGAAAGAGCAGTACTTC.

CDR3 sequence (DNA): TGTGCCAGCAGCTCACGACCTCTATTACAGGGTCCAGATACGCAGTATTTT. Its translation is CASSSRPLLQGPDTQYF. The chain combines TRBV7-3 with TRBJ2-3; TRBD1 might be the D (6 bases). This CDR3 spans 17 amino acids. Trimming stripped 4 bases from V and 4 bases from J, with 21 bases between. Germline V gives CDR1 SGHTA, CDR2 FQGTGA. Full variable domain (outside the CDR3, taken from reference TRBV7-3 and TRBJ2-3): GAGVSQTPSNKVTEKGKYVELRCDPISGHTALYWYRQSLGQGPEFLIYFQGTGAADDSGLPNDRFFAVRPEGSVSTLKIQRTERGDSAVYLCASSSRPLLQGPDTQYFGPGTRLTVL.

This clone has a single count. This sequence joins TRBV28 and TRBJ1-1, with a tentative D call TRBD1 (5 bases). V was pared by 6 bases and J by 1 base, with 12 bases between. Germline assignment: CDR1 MDHEN and CDR2 SYDVKM. The CDR3 runs 14 residues. This chain's CDR3 is CASSGGGWNTEAFF. As DNA, the CDR3 is TGTGCCAGCAGCGGGGGGGGGTGGAACACTGAAGCTTTCTTT.

With regard to this clone: Within the sample, other DNA sequences also encode this same CDR3. This chain joins TRBV5-4 and TRBJ2-3, with TRBD2 matching over 9 bases. J was trimmed by 2 bases and V by 4 bases; bases with no gene match: 2. The CDR3 runs 14 residues. Germline loops: CDR1 SGHNT, CDR2 YYREEE (reference sequence). The CDR3 coding sequence is TGTGCCAGCAGCCTGGGACTAGCCACAGATACGCAGTATTTT. This translates into CASSLGLATDTQYF.